Below, 11 T cell receptor beta chains from the same sample are listed, as sequenced in a study of cytotoxic CD8 clonotypes in ibrutinib-treated CLL. Profiled with immunoSEQ multiplex PCR; TCRdb holds only in-frame clones, not every one. The table has 42,000 or so clones, roughly 65% seen once. The sample consisted of PBMCs, taken at disease progression, from a patient treated with ibrutinib. These receptors came from a human donor with chronic lymphocytic leukemia.

The rearrangement uses TRBV2 and TRBJ1-1; D perhaps matches TRBD1 (6 bases). Germline CDR1 is SNHLY and CDR2 is FYNNEI. Between the trimmed V and J ends, which lost 3 bases and 1 base, there was a span of 9 bases. The CDR3 extends over 14 amino acids. CDR3 bases: TGTGCCAGCAGTGAGGAACAGGGGAACACTGAAGCTTTCTTT. Protein: CASSEEQGNTEAFF.

This chain connects TRBV6-4 to TRBJ1-1; maybe TRBD1 (5 bases). With 3 bases removed from V and 1 base from J, the gap between germline ends came to 12 bases. The length of the CDR3 is 15 residues. Germline V gene lookup returns CDR1 MRHNA and CDR2 SNTAGT. CDR3 coding DNA: TGTGCCAGCAGTGAGGTAGCAGGGTCGAACACTGAAGCTTTCTTT. As protein: CASSEVAGSNTEAFF.

The chain is built from TRBV28 and TRBJ2-1, with 10 bases fitting TRBD2. The CDR3 sequence is 15 residues long. CDR1 and CDR2 (germline): MDHEN, SYDVKM. V lost 6 bases, J lost 4 bases, and 6 bases stayed unmatched. CDR3 sequence (DNA): TGTGCCAGCAGCCAACTAGCGGGACTTTACAATGAGCAGTTCTTC. Translated: CASSQLAGLYNEQFF.

The rearrangement links TRBV10-3 to TRBJ2-6; D not resolved. V was trimmed by 0 bases and J by 0 bases, leaving 6 bases between them. CDR3 length equals 16 residues. CDR1 is ENHRY and CDR2 is SYGVKD in the germline V gene. The DNA for the CDR3 is TGTGCCATCAGTGAGTCGAGGTTCTCTGGGGCCAACGTCCTGACTTTC. Protein: CAISESRFSGANVLTF.

This rearrangement joins TRBV5-1 to TRBJ1-3; no reliable D call. CDR1 SGHRS and CDR2 YFSETQ come from the germline V gene. The CDR3 sequence is 14 residues long. V lost 0 bases and J lost 0, with 4 bases in between. CDR3 coding DNA: TGCGCCAGCAGCTTGGGTGACTCTGGAAACACCATATATTTT. This codes for CASSLGDSGNTIYF.

The gene calls are TRBV4-3 and TRBJ1-1; no firm D call. The CDR3 has 15 amino acids. CDR1 is LGHNA and CDR2 is YSLEER in the germline V gene. Trimming took off 1 base at V and 4 bases at J, with 13 bases between the two ends. The CDR3 spells CASSQAWGLATEAFF. The CDR3 nucleotides are TGCGCCAGCAGCCAAGCCTGGGGTTTGGCCACTGAAGCTTTCTTT.

The CDR3 reads CASSLLVANYGYTF. CDR3 bases: TGTGCCAGCAGTCTCTTGGTGGCTAACTATGGCTACACCTTC. The chain recombines TRBV25-1 with TRBJ1-2; D gene uncertain. Germline V CDR1 and CDR2: MGHDK, SYGVNS. This CDR3 is 14 amino acids long. V lost 5 bases, J lost 0 bases, and 10 bases lay in between.

The chain combines TRBV11-3 with TRBJ2-7, with D tentatively TRBD2 (5 bases). CDR3 length: 13 residues. The germline CDR1 and CDR2 sequences are SGHNT and YENEEA. Trimming pared 2 bases from V and 5 bases from J, leaving 10 bases between. The CDR3 DNA reads as TGTGCCAGCAGCTTATGGGGAGTAGACGAGCAGTACTTC. The encoded protein is CASSLWGVDEQYF.

The chain has TRBV6-1 and TRBJ2-1; 11 bases are a match to TRBD2. V lost 2 bases, J lost 6 bases, and 15 bases stayed unmatched. Germline assignment: CDR1 MNHNS and CDR2 SASEGT. The CDR3 totals 19 residues. CDR3 sequence (DNA): TGTGCCAGCAGTGAAAATCGGAGTAGCGGGAGGGCCCGGGGCAATGAGCAGTTCTTC. It encodes CASSENRSSGRARGNEQFF.

V gene TRBV13 combines with J gene TRBJ1-5, with a possible D match to TRBD1 (6 bases). The CDR3 sequence is 16 residues long. V dropped 0 bases and J dropped 3 bases, with 12 bases sitting between them. Germline V CDR1 and CDR2: PRHDT, FYEKMQ (reference sequence). CDR3 in DNA: TGTGCCAGCAGCTTAGGCGGGGGGGCTTTCAATCAGCCCCAGCATTTT. Encoded protein: CASSLGGGAFNQPQHF.

This rearrangement joins TRBV7-3 to TRBJ2-6, with TRBD1 matching 8 bases. In germline, CDR1 is SGHTA, CDR2 FQGTGA. Trimming cost V 2 bases and J 2 bases; bases outside gene matches: 5. The CDR3 is made up of 17 amino acids. The CDR3 loop reads CASSLAGGRAGANVLTF. The CDR3, as DNA: TGTGCCAGCAGCTTAGCAGGGGGCAGGGCTGGGGCCAACGTCCTGACTTTC.